Below, 13 T cell receptor beta chains from the same sample are listed, as sequenced in a study of cytomegalovirus exposure and HLA in healthy donors. This PCR relied on a set of 60 Vbeta primers and 13 Jbeta primers. The table came from immunoSEQ multiplex PCR; TCRdb's copy has only in-frame clones and leaves some out. The sample carries about 160,000 clones, 70% to 85% recorded once. The sample comprised PBMCs. Every receptor here comes from a man aged 40-49 years in good health and CMV-seronegative.

The rearrangement links TRBV5-1 to TRBJ1-6; tentative D call: TRBD1 (5 bases). Trimming stripped 4 bases from V and 10 bases from J, with 15 bases between. CDR1 is SGHRS and CDR2 is YFSETQ in the germline V gene. The CDR3 runs to 14 residues. The chain's CDR3 is CASSAGQGPSPLHF. The CDR3 nucleotides read TGCGCCAGCAGCGCAGGACAAGGGCCCTCACCCCTCCACTTT. The entire variable domain, with the rest obtained from reference TRBV5-1 and TRBJ1-6, is as follows: KAGVTQTPRYLIKTRGQQVTLSCSPISGHRSVSWYQQTPGQGLQFLFEYFSETQRNKGNFPGRFSGRQFSNSRSEMNVSTLELGDSALYLCASSAGQGPSPLHFGNGTRLTVT.

For this clone: This may be a read error, as it is one base from a much larger clone. The chain joins TRBV11-1 to TRBJ1-1; D remains unclear. The CDR3 extends over 12 amino acids. The V and J ends lost 0 bases and 4 bases respectively, with 3 bases between them. The germline V gene has CDR1 SGHAT and CDR2 FQDESV (reference sequence). The CDR3 DNA reads as TGTGCCAGCAGCTTAGCTCTCACTGAAGCTTTCTTT. Protein: CASSLALTEAFF.

CDR3 sequence: CACTGTGPYEQYF. For the CDR3, the DNA is TGTGCCTGCACCGGGACAGGCCCCTACGAGCAGTACTTC. This chain links TRBV28 with TRBJ2-7, with 8 bases that match TRBD1. In germline, CDR1 is MDHEN, CDR2 SYDVKM. The CDR3 runs to 13 residues. The trim removed 11 bases at V and 2 bases at J, leaving 8 bases unmatched.

The rearrangement joins TRBV30 to TRBJ1-3; the D is unclear. Germline CDR1 reads GTSNPN; CDR2 reads SVGIG (reference sequence). This CDR3 region has 15 residues. Deletions cut 3 bases from V and 5 bases from J, with 17 bases between. The CDR3 protein is CAWSLPAAVRNTIYF. CDR3 coding DNA: TGTGCCTGGAGCTTACCCGCGGCAGTGAGAAACACCATATATTTT.

The chain uses TRBV5-1 and TRBJ1-3; possible D gene TRBD1, 6 bases. CDR1 is SGHRS, CDR2 YFSETQ, per germline. The CDR3 has 15 amino acids. V was clipped by 4 bases and J by 2 bases, with 13 bases between them. CDR3: CASSTQGLPGNTIYF. The CDR3 DNA reads as TGCGCCAGCAGCACGCAGGGGCTACCTGGAAACACCATATATTTT.

The gene calls are TRBV27 and TRBJ2-3, with D tentatively TRBD2 (7 bases). Trimming removed 8 bases at V and 2 bases at J, with 8 bases between. CDR1 and CDR2 (germline): MNHEY, SMNVEV (reference sequence). This CDR3 has 12 amino acids. The CDR3 sequence: CASGGATDTQYF. The CDR3 DNA follows: TGTGCCAGCGGGGGGGCCACAGATACGCAGTATTTT.

The chain links TRBV29-1 to TRBJ1-1; 8 bases line up with TRBD1. Germline trimming cut 0 bases from V and 0 bases from J; bases unmatched to any gene: 12. Germline V gives CDR1 SQVTM, CDR2 ANQGSEA. The CDR3 covers 18 residues. The CDR3 DNA follows: TGCAGCGTTGAAGATCCGAAAAGAGGACAGGGTATGAACACTGAAGCTTTCTTT. Translation: CSVEDPKRGQGMNTEAFF.

This clone was seen more than once but under ten times. The gene calls are TRBV18 and TRBJ1-1; TRBD1 matches 9 bases. Germline V CDR1 and CDR2: KGHSH, LQKENI. After removal of 2 bases from V and 5 bases from J, the junction contained 9 bases not matched to a gene. The CDR3 is 16 residues long. CDR3 protein: CASSPVGQGSGTEAFF. In DNA form, the CDR3 reads TGTGCCAGCTCACCAGTGGGACAGGGTAGCGGAACTGAAGCTTTCTTT.

This clone was observed a handful of times. The gene calls are TRBV14 and TRBJ1-1; D is uncertain. Trimming shortened V by 3 bases and J by 5 bases, and 25 bases separated the two germline ends. CDR1 SGHDN and CDR2 FVKESK come from the germline V gene. The CDR3 is 18 residues long. The CDR3 sequence: CASSQFLGRTPPRTEAFF. The CDR3 nucleotides read TGTGCCAGCAGCCAGTTTTTGGGGAGGACCCCCCCGAGAACTGAAGCTTTCTTT.

The sample holds a few counts of this clone. V is TRBV9 and J is TRBJ2-1; possibly TRBD2 for D (6 bases). This CDR3 is 13 amino acids long. Germline lookup yields CDR1 SGDLS and CDR2 YYNGEE. V lost 3 bases and J lost 12, with 16 bases in between. CDR3 protein: CASSEVPGEWQFF. CDR3 nucleotide sequence: TGTGCCAGCAGCGAGGTCCCGGGGGAGTGGCAGTTCTTC.

In this sample, this clone turned up a few times. The rearrangement links TRBV6-4 to TRBJ2-3; 9 bases match TRBD2. Trimming cost V 5 bases and J 0 bases; bases outside gene matches: 3. Germline V gene lookup returns CDR1 MRHNA and CDR2 SNTAGT. CDR3 length: 15 residues. The DNA for the CDR3 is TGTGCCAGCAGTCAGCGGGGGGTAAGCACAGATACGCAGTATTTT. Amino acids: CASSQRGVSTDTQYF.

This clone was found a few times. The J gene is TRBJ2-2, the V gene TRBV2; weak D call: TRBD2 (6 bases). Trimming left V 6 bases short and J 4 bases short, with 30 bases between. This CDR3 spans 20 amino acids. Germline loops: CDR1 SNHLY, CDR2 FYNNEI. In DNA form, the CDR3 reads TGTGCCAGCAGGACGTTAATTGCCGGGCGGGACCCAGGTAGCACCGGGGAGCTGTTTTTT. It encodes CASRTLIAGRDPGSTGELFF.

The chain joins TRBV11-2 to TRBJ1-6; perhaps TRBD1 as D (5 bases). Germline V gene data show CDR1 as SGHAT and CDR2 as FQNNGV. Trimming took 1 base from V and 0 from J, leaving 13 bases between them. The CDR3 sequence is 18 residues long. This chain's CDR3 is CASSLADLGGSYNSPLHF. The CDR3 bases are TGTGCCAGCAGCTTAGCCGACCTGGGGGGCTCCTATAATTCACCCCTCCACTTT. Drawing the rest from reference TRBV11-2 and TRBJ1-6, the complete variable domain is EAGVAQSPRYKIIEKRQSVAFWCNPISGHATLYWYQQILGQGPKLLIQFQNNGVVDDSQLPKDRFSAERLKGVDSTLKIQPAKLEDSAVYLCASSLADLGGSYNSPLHFGNGTRLTVT.